One sample yielded the 27 T cell receptor beta chains listed below, sequenced in a study of shared T cell receptors in the human thymus. Clones were sequenced by immunoSEQ multiplex PCR, and TCRdb holds only the in-frame ones, with some missing. The table has approximately 580,000 clones, around 78% seen once. These data were likewise used in another study, on human thymus T cells.

Sequencing used thymocytes. All receptors derive from a boy in the first two years of life with a congenital heart defect.

V is TRBV13 and J is TRBJ2-1, with TRBD2 identical over 7 bases. CDR3 length: 19 residues. The V gene end was trimmed by 4 bases and the J gene end by 6 bases; junction bases not matched to a gene: 21. The germline V gene encodes CDR1 PRHDT and CDR2 FYEKMQ (reference sequence). The CDR3 DNA reads TGTGCCAGCAGCTGCCTACCGGGGGGAATAAAGCCGGTTGGCAATGAGCAGTTCTTC. This encodes CASSCLPGGIKPVGNEQFF.

This chain uses TRBV11-2 with TRBJ2-5; possibly TRBD2 for D (6 bases). The J call may be incorrect, as the DNA end agrees better with TRBJ2-7. Per the germline V gene, CDR1 is SGHAT and CDR2 is FQNNGV. This CDR3 is 15 amino acids long. As DNA, the CDR3 is TGTGCCAGCAGCCCAACGGGAGCCCGGGATTGCGAGCAGTACTTC. The encoded protein is CASSPTGARDCEQYF.

V and J are TRBV5-5 and TRBJ2-7; D unresolved. The V gene lost 1 base and the J gene lost 2 bases, with 10 bases spanning the gap. The CDR3 sequence is 14 residues long. Per germline, CDR1 SGHKS and CDR2 YYEKEE (reference sequence). The CDR3 nucleotides are TGTGCCAGCAGCTTGTTGTACGGTACCTACGAGCAGTACTTC. It specifies CASSLLYGTYEQYF.

This clone was detected only a few times. This chain uses TRBV10-1 with TRBJ1-1; D is unclear. The germline V gene encodes CDR1 WNHNN and CDR2 SYGVQD (reference sequence). The CDR3 totals 15 residues. Trimming stripped 2 bases from V and 5 bases from J, with 15 bases between. Here the CDR3 DNA reads TGCGCCAGCAGTGAGCCGGCGTGCAGGCAGACTGAAGCTTTCTTT. Its protein is CASSEPACRQTEAFF.

The rearrangement uses TRBV15 and TRBJ2-5; 15 positions match TRBD2. This CDR3 has 19 residues. Germline lookup yields CDR1 LNHNV and CDR2 YYDKDF (reference sequence). The V gene end was trimmed by 1 base and the J gene end by 2 bases; junction bases not matched to a gene: 8. The CDR3 region is CATSRGTGLAGGRQETQYF. The CDR3 bases are TGTGCCACCAGCAGAGGGACTGGACTAGCGGGAGGGAGACAAGAGACCCAGTACTTC.

This chain connects TRBV10-3 to TRBJ2-7, with D unclear. CDR1 and CDR2 from the germline V gene are ENHRY and SYGVKD. Trimming stripped 1 base from V and 3 bases from J, with 19 bases between. CDR3 size: 17 residues. The CDR3 DNA sequence: TGTGCCATCAGTGAGTTCAGTTTGCATTCCCGGAGCTACGAGCAGTACTTC. This gives the protein CAISEFSLHSRSYEQYF.

The chain uses TRBV19 and TRBJ2-7, with D uncertain. Trimming removed 3 bases from V and 2 bases from J, with 11 bases in between. The CDR3 is 14 residues long. The germline V gene encodes CDR1 LNHDA and CDR2 SQIVND (reference sequence). CDR3 sequence: CASSIPTPPYEQYF. The CDR3 region has the DNA TGTGCCAGTAGTATCCCGACACCACCCTACGAGCAGTACTTC.

The V gene is TRBV4-1, the J gene TRBJ2-7; TRBD1 aligns across 8 bases. Germline V CDR1 and CDR2: MGHRA, YSYEKL. V gave up 4 bases and J gave up 4 bases; unmatched junction bases: 9. This CDR3 contains 15 residues. The CDR3 here is CASSLGQGSDYEQYF. For the CDR3, the DNA is TGCGCCAGCAGCCTAGGACAGGGAAGTGATTACGAGCAGTACTTC.

The V call is TRBV11-2, the J call TRBJ2-3; perhaps TRBD2 as D (5 bases). V lost 4 bases, J lost 5 bases, and 13 bases lay in between. The germline V gene encodes CDR1 SGHAT and CDR2 FQNNGV. The CDR3 length is 14 residues. The CDR3 DNA sequence: TGTGCCAGCAGCTCAGTAAAGAGGGAAGATACGCAGTATTTT. Its protein product is CASSSVKREDTQYF.

This chain joins TRBV19 and TRBJ1-5; TRBD1 aligns across 7 bases. Trimming cost V 3 bases and J 1 base; bases outside gene matches: 9. Germline CDR1 and CDR2: LNHDA and SQIVND (reference sequence). The CDR3 consists of 17 residues. The CDR3 DNA reads TGTGCCAGTAGTATGGAGGAGGGGGCCCCCAGCAATCAGCCCCAGCATTTT. Amino acid sequence: CASSMEEGAPSNQPQHF.

A word on this clone: The germline gene is not matched at one end of the junction; a read error may be the cause. The V gene is TRBV19, the J gene TRBJ2-1; perhaps TRBD2 as D (6 bases). The CDR3 is made up of 14 amino acids. Germline assignment: CDR1 LNHDA and CDR2 SQIVND (reference sequence). CDR3 sequence: CASSIDLRRDSSVF. The CDR3 bases are TGTGCCAGTAGTATAGATCTCCGCCGGGACTCCTCGGTCTTC.

For this clone: Other DNA sequences in this specimen translate into the identical CDR3. The J gene is TRBJ2-1, the V gene TRBV15; 9 bases map to TRBD2. The CDR3 has 16 amino acids. J gave up 3 bases and V 0 bases, and 3 bases lay outside the gene matches. CDR1 LNHNV and CDR2 YYDKDF come from the germline V gene (reference sequence). The DNA of the CDR3 is TGTGCCACCAGCAGAGATAAGCGGGAGGTCTACAATGAGCAGTTCTTC. This translates into CATSRDKREVYNEQFF.

This clone has only a few counts. The chain carries TRBV28 and TRBJ1-5; D unresolved. This CDR3 contains 17 residues. Trimming stripped 7 bases from V and 0 bases from J, with 19 bases between. The germline gives CDR1 MDHEN, CDR2 SYDVKM. For the CDR3, the DNA is TGTGCCAGCACCGAGACGAACAGCCAAAATAGCAATCAGCCCCAGCATTTT. The encoded protein is CASTETNSQNSNQPQHF.

J is TRBJ1-1 and V is TRBV15, with D perhaps TRBD1 (6 bases). The length of the CDR3 is 17 residues. V was pared by 0 bases and J by 0 bases, with 14 bases between. CDR1 is LNHNV, CDR2 YYDKDF, per germline (reference sequence). CDR3 region: CATSRDLQQGMNTEAFF. The CDR3 region has the DNA TGTGCCACCAGCAGAGACCTTCAACAGGGAATGAACACTGAAGCTTTCTTT.

The chain recombines TRBV4-3 with TRBJ2-7; 11 bases fit TRBD2. The V gene end was trimmed by 2 bases and the J gene end by 3 bases; junction bases not matched to a gene: 12. Germline V CDR1 and CDR2: LGHNA, YSLEER. The CDR3 is 18 amino acids. The CDR3 here is CASSQPSSGRSLGYEQYF. DNA for the CDR3: TGCGCCAGCAGCCAACCCTCTAGCGGGAGGTCCTTGGGCTACGAGCAGTACTTC.

J is TRBJ1-5 and V is TRBV28; D ambiguous. The germline V gene encodes CDR1 MDHEN and CDR2 SYDVKM. The CDR3 is made up of 15 amino acids. Trimming removed 7 bases at V and 2 bases at J, with 15 bases between. DNA of the CDR3: TGTGCCAGCACCTTGGCGGGTCCGGGCAATCAGCCCCAGCATTTT. The encoded protein is CASTLAGPGNQPQHF. Filled out from reference TRBV28 and TRBJ1-5, the complete variable domain reads DVKVTQSSRYLVKRTGEKVFLECVQDMDHENMFWYRQDPGLGLRLIYFSYDVKMKEKGDIPEGYSVSREKKERFSLILESASTNQTSMYLCASTLAGPGNQPQHFGDGTRLSIL.

This rearrangement joins TRBV9 to TRBJ1-4; D might be TRBD1 (5 bases). V was pared by 0 bases and J by 6 bases, with 15 bases between. The V gene's germline CDR1 is SGDLS and CDR2 YYNGEE. This CDR3 has 16 residues. The CDR3 DNA reads TGTGCCAGCAGCGTAGGGGGCACTGGGAGGGATGAAAAACTGTTTTTT. It yields the protein CASSVGGTGRDEKLFF. Using reference TRBV9 and TRBJ1-4 for the parts outside the CDR3, the full variable domain is DSGVTQTPKHLITATGQRVTLRCSPRSGDLSVYWYQQSLDQGLQFLIQYYNGEERAKGNILERFSAQQFPDLHSELNLSSLELGDSALYFCASSVGGTGRDEKLFFGSGTQLSVL.

The chain couples TRBV7-6 to TRBJ1-1, with a tentative D call TRBD1 (5 bases). This CDR3 has 16 residues. Looked up from germline, CDR1 is SGHVS and CDR2 is FNYEAQ. V lost 0 bases and J lost 8, with 19 bases in between. CDR3 amino acids: CASSLASPGTAGEAFF. CDR3 in DNA: TGTGCCAGCAGCTTAGCAAGTCCCGGGACTGCCGGCGAAGCTTTCTTT.

This clone has only one observation. The chain uses TRBV27 and TRBJ2-1; TRBD2 agrees at 8 bases. Unmatched junction bases numbered 7, after V lost 3 bases and J lost 6 bases. Germline values: CDR1 MNHEY, CDR2 SMNVEV (reference sequence). This CDR3 region has 15 residues. CDR3 nucleotide sequence: TGTGCCAGCAGTTTTGGAGCGGGAGTTCCCAATGAGCAGTTCTTC. Protein product: CASSFGAGVPNEQFF.

The table lists this clone with a few counts. The CDR3 bases are TGTGCCAGTAGTACCCATCGAGGTAGAGACAACTATGGCTACACCTTC. Amino acids: CASSTHRGRDNYGYTF. The gene calls are TRBV19 and TRBJ1-2; D is ambiguous. Germline values: CDR1 LNHDA, CDR2 SQIVND (reference sequence). The CDR3 is made up of 16 amino acids. V gave up 4 bases and J gave up 2 bases, with 17 bases separating them. Based on the CDR3 plus reference TRBV19 and TRBJ1-2, the full variable domain is DGGITQSPKYLFRKEGQNVTLSCEQNLNHDAMYWYRQDPGQGLRLIYYSQIVNDFQKGDIAEGYSVSREKKESFPLTVTSAQKNPTAFYLCASSTHRGRDNYGYTFGSGTRLTVV.

The gene calls are TRBV7-7 and TRBJ2-3, with D perhaps TRBD2 (5 bases). V lost 2 bases and J 3 bases, leaving 15 bases between the germline ends. The CDR3 runs to 16 residues. The germline V gene encodes CDR1 SSHAT and CDR2 FNYEAQ (reference sequence). In DNA, the CDR3 is TGTGCCAGCAGCTTACTACCGGGAACGAGAACAGATACGCAGTATTTT. Its protein product is CASSLLPGTRTDTQYF.

V usage is TRBV6-1 and J usage is TRBJ2-7, with 7 bases matching TRBD2. Per germline, CDR1 MNHNS and CDR2 SASEGT. There are 14 residues in the CDR3. Trimming at V came to 7 bases and at J to 2 bases, leaving 8 bases not matched to a gene. The CDR3 sequence is CASIPRTSAYEQYF. In DNA, the CDR3 is TGTGCCAGCATTCCTAGGACTAGTGCCTACGAGCAGTACTTC.

The chain combines TRBV9 with TRBJ2-5, with TRBD2 matching over 12 bases. Germline V gene lookup returns CDR1 SGDLS and CDR2 YYNGEE. There are 15 residues in the CDR3. With 3 bases clipped from V and 5 bases from J, the junction kept 5 bases outside the gene matches. The CDR3 coding sequence is TGTGCCAGCAGCGAAACTAGCGGGAGGACGGAGACCCAGTACTTC. The encoded protein is CASSETSGRTETQYF.

This clone came up a few times. The chain uses TRBV28 and TRBJ2-3; a weak D match, TRBD2 (5 bases). This CDR3 comprises 16 residues. V was pared by 5 bases and J by 0 bases, with 15 bases between. Germline values: CDR1 MDHEN, CDR2 SYDVKM. CDR3 DNA: TGTGCCAGCAGTGCCCGAATGGGGAGCAGCACAGATACGCAGTATTTT. The encoded protein is CASSARMGSSTDTQYF.

The chain has TRBV5-1 and TRBJ2-5; 9 bases line up with TRBD2. CDR3 length equals 16 residues. Losses at the gene ends were 2 bases for V and 1 base for J; bases not matched to a gene: 6. Per germline, CDR1 SGHRS and CDR2 YFSETQ. CDR3: CASSFRLAEPQETQYF. The CDR3, as DNA: TGCGCCAGCAGCTTCCGACTAGCGGAGCCCCAAGAGACCCAGTACTTC.

The chain has TRBV5-6 and TRBJ2-7; weak D call: TRBD1 (6 bases). The V gene lost 5 bases and the J gene lost 3 bases, with 12 bases spanning the gap. Germline CDR1 reads SGHDT; CDR2 reads YYEEEE. This CDR3 contains 13 residues. CDR3 nucleotide sequence: TGTGCCAGCAGGGGCCGGGACAACTACGAGCAGTACTTC. Protein sequence: CASRGRDNYEQYF. The full variable domain, with the rest looked up from reference TRBV5-6 and TRBJ2-7, is DAGVTQSPTHLIKTRGQQVTLRCSPKSGHDTVSWYQQALGQGPQFIFQYYEEEERQRGNFPDRFSGHQFPNYSSELNVNALLLGDSALYLCASRGRDNYEQYFGPGTRLTVT.

This clone was found a few times. This chain joins TRBV10-3 and TRBJ2-7, with TRBD1 matching over 9 bases. The germline V gene has CDR1 ENHRY and CDR2 SYGVKD. The V and J ends lost 2 bases and 4 bases, in that order; junction bases with no gene match: 6. There are 15 residues in the CDR3. The CDR3 loop is CAISEPKQGAYEQYF. For the CDR3, the DNA is TGTGCCATCAGTGAGCCAAAACAGGGGGCATACGAGCAGTACTTC.